Reported below is one T cell receptor (beta chain). Its antigen is not known. The data were taken from a study of cytomegalovirus exposure and HLA in healthy donors. The germline CDR1 and CDR2 sequences are LNHDA and SQIVND (reference sequence). The germline V and J ends were trimmed by 1 base and 7 bases, with 10 bases remaining between them. The CDR3 is 13 amino acids. The donors were healthy bone marrow donors. A multiplex PCR was run with 60 Vbeta primers and 13 Jbeta primers. Repertoires were generated with immunoSEQ multiplex PCR, while TCRdb's copy carries only in-frame clones and drops some. The table lists about 160,000 clones, approximately 72% of them singletons. Study observations and caveats: Looking again later, the authors saw that most CMV-associated TCR beta chains seemed HLA-restricted.

The TCR originated in a female donor in good health and CMV-seronegative. This chain joins TRBV19 and TRBJ1-2; the D is unclear. The source material was PBMCs. For the CDR3, the DNA is TGTGCCAGTAGTATAGTTGCGGTTGGTGGCTACACCTTC. It specifies CASSIVAVGGYTF.